Listed below are T cell receptor beta chains from one sample, sequenced in a study of HIV-infected patients and healthy controls. From the 5' RACE reads, TCRdb called clonotypes with MiXCR, one entry per CDR3 protein. The sample holds more than 15,000 distinct CDR3 sequences, 8.5% seen once. The sequencing here drew on blood, taken during antiretroviral therapy. Source of these receptors: an adult with HIV infection. The CDR3 runs from the conserved cysteine through the conserved F or W. A D gene is named only where the DNA matches it firmly.

CDR3 length,V gene,J gene,D gene,CDR3 protein
13,TRBV7-2,TRBJ2-5,-,CASSPLTLQAQYF
13,TRBV2,TRBJ1-1,-,CASNPDRNTEAFF
15,TRBV7-9,TRBJ2-7,TRBD2,CASSLRTSGAYEQYF
14,TRBV19,TRBJ1-2,-,CASSLGRDFYGYTF
14,TRBV18,TRBJ2-3,TRBD2,CASSPTSGSDTQYF
14,TRBV7-2,TRBJ2-7,-,CASSLLQDSYEQYF
12,TRBV20-1,TRBJ2-7,-,CSARNTHYEQYF
15,TRBV18,TRBJ2-3,TRBD2,CASSVAGANTDTQYF
14,TRBV13,TRBJ2-5,-,CASSPPGDKRTQYF
13,TRBV6-5,TRBJ1-2,-,CASSPRQDYGYTF
12,TRBV28,TRBJ2-1,-,CASSFGHAEQFF
16,TRBV20-1,TRBJ1-3,TRBD1,CSASPADRGAGNTIYF
15,TRBV7-9,TRBJ2-7,-,CASSPNRDLTYEQYF
15,TRBV6-1,TRBJ2-3,TRBD2,CASTGGGGHTDTQYF
15,TRBV4-2,TRBJ2-6,-,CASSQRGVGANVLTF
15,TRBV20-1,TRBJ1-1,TRBD1,CSARGVGQGNTEAFF
16,TRBV5-8,TRBJ2-1,TRBD2,CASSGTSGGLYNEQFF
15,TRBV6-2/TRBV6-3,TRBJ2-2,TRBD2,CASRRGGMNTGELFF
15,TRBV4-1,TRBJ1-5,-,CASSQDYGSNQPQHF
15,TRBV5-1,TRBJ2-3,-,CASSTQSRTTDTQYF
15,TRBV24-1,TRBJ1-2,TRBD1,CATSDTGASDYGYTF
14,TRBV11-2,TRBJ1-1,-,CASSFRDFNTEAFF
12,TRBV18,TRBJ2-7,TRBD1,CASSPGPGQSYF